The 22 T cell receptor beta chains given below trace back to one sample, sequenced in a study of prognosis after radiotherapy for stage I lung cancer. Two-round multiplex PCR, the amplification method, yielded TCR beta CDR3 from genomic DNA. Primers targeting each individual TRBV and TRBJ gene were applied in first-round PCR. One entry per CDR3 protein, called by TCRdb with MiXCR from the multiplex PCR reads. Of roughly 17,000 distinct CDR3 sequences in the sample, 29% were seen once. The sample was PBMCs, taken before or after stereotactic body radiation therapy (not recorded which). Every receptor here comes from a donor of 50 years or more with non-small cell lung cancer.

The chain recombines TRBV20-1 with TRBJ1-5; no firm D call. V gave up 5 bases and J gave up 3 bases, with 14 bases separating them. Germline V gene lookup returns CDR1 DFQATT and CDR2 SNEGSKA (reference sequence). The CDR3 loop spans 14 amino acids. The CDR3 loop is CSARHGEDNQPQHF. The CDR3, as DNA: TGCAGTGCTCGACACGGCGAGGACAATCAGCCCCAGCATTTT.

This clonotype was seen ten or more times. The rearrangement links TRBV15 to TRBJ2-5; no firm D call. Trimming took 1 base from V and 5 from J, leaving 8 bases between them. Germline V gene sequence: CDR1 LNHNV, CDR2 YYDKDF (reference sequence). The CDR3 spans 13 residues. CDR3 nucleotides: TGTGCCACCAGCAGAGTTGGGCACGAGACCCAGTACTTC. Translated, it gives CATSRVGHETQYF.

A note on this clonotype: Germline and junction disagree at one end, which may indicate a read error. J is TRBJ2-5 and V is TRBV6-2 or TRBV6-3, with 8 bases that match TRBD2. The CDR3 covers 14 residues. Germline V gene data show CDR1 as MNHEY and CDR2 as SVGEGT. DNA of the CDR3: TGTGCCAGAAGTCCGGGACTAGTTCGCGAGACCAAGTACTTC. Protein sequence: CARSPGLVRETKYF.

In the case of this clonotype: A read error is likely, as this CDR3 ends without the conserved phenylalanine or tryptophan. CDR3 sequence reads: CASSPAGANVLTL. CDR3 nucleotide sequence: TGTGCCAGCAGTCCGGCTGGGGCAAACGTCCTGACTTTA. The rearrangement links TRBV27 to TRBJ2-6, with a possible D match to TRBD1 (5 bases). Per the germline V gene, CDR1 is MNHEY and CDR2 is SMNVEV (reference sequence). This CDR3 contains 13 residues.

The chain employs TRBV20-1 and TRBJ1-6, with TRBD1 matching over 10 bases. The CDR3 is 16 amino acids. J gave up 6 bases and V 4 bases, and 9 bases lay outside the gene matches. Germline CDR1 reads DFQATT; CDR2 reads SNEGSKA (reference sequence). CDR3 amino acids: CSATKDRGLFNSPLHF. CDR3 sequence (DNA): TGCAGTGCTACAAAAGACAGGGGGCTGTTTAATTCACCCCTCCACTTT.

This sequence joins TRBV5-4 and TRBJ1-1; D not resolved. CDR1 SGHNT and CDR2 YYREEE come from the germline V gene (reference sequence). Trimming removed 1 base from V and 0 bases from J, with 4 bases in between. The CDR3 has 13 amino acids. DNA of the CDR3: TGTGCCAGCAGCTTGATGTTGAACACTGAAGCTTTCTTT. Translation gives CASSLMLNTEAFF.

The V and J genes are TRBV20-1 and TRBJ2-7; D call uncertain. V was trimmed by 7 bases and J by 3 bases, leaving 16 bases between them. The CDR3 is 13 amino acids. Germline values: CDR1 DFQATT, CDR2 SNEGSKA (reference sequence). For the CDR3, the DNA is TGCAGTGTTTTAGGACCACCATACTACGAGCAGTACTTC. Translated, it gives CSVLGPPYYEQYF.

A word on this clonotype: With only one base between it and a far larger clone, this is likely a read error. The chain combines TRBV5-1 with TRBJ2-7, with D unresolved. V lost 0 bases and J lost 7, with 17 bases in between. CDR3 length: 15 residues. Germline assignment: CDR1 SGHRS and CDR2 YFSETQ. The CDR3 sequence: CASSLAAEPYNEQYF. CDR3 nucleotides: TGCGCCAGCAGCTTGGCGGCGGAACCGTACAATGAGCAGTACTTC.

By sample fraction, this clonotype is medium-sized. The chain is built from TRBV6-1 and TRBJ2-1, with D perhaps matching TRBD2 (6 bases). Germline loops: CDR1 MNHNS, CDR2 SASEGT. The CDR3 loop spans 17 amino acids. Trimming stripped 2 bases from V and 0 bases from J, with 14 bases between. CDR3 sequence: CASSEPGGRRSYNEQFF. CDR3 DNA: TGTGCCAGCAGTGAACCCGGTGGGAGGCGCTCCTACAATGAGCAGTTCTTC.

This clonotype occurred many times. J is TRBJ1-2 and V is TRBV7-9, with unresolved D. Germline CDR1 SEHNR, CDR2 FQNEAQ (reference sequence). The V gene lost 5 bases and the J gene lost 6 bases, with 16 bases spanning the gap. The CDR3 totals 14 residues. The CDR3 DNA reads TGTGCCAGCAGCCCGGCGCAGCATCTGGATGGCTACACCTTC. This codes for CASSPAQHLDGYTF.

This clonotype was detected many times. The rearrangement links TRBV3-1 to TRBJ2-7; D uncertain. V shed 4 bases and J shed 2 bases, with 9 bases lying between them. Germline lookup yields CDR1 LGHDT and CDR2 YNNKEL (reference sequence). CDR3 length: 13 residues. The chain's CDR3 is CASSLRVAYEQYF. CDR3 DNA: TGTGCCAGCAGCCTAAGGGTTGCCTACGAGCAGTACTTC.

This clonotype was picked up many times. The rearrangement joins TRBV11-1 to TRBJ2-7; no firm D call. Trimming took 7 bases from V and 4 from J, leaving 17 bases between them. The length of the CDR3 is 14 residues. Germline CDR1 is SGHAT and CDR2 is FQDESV (reference sequence). CDR3 bases: TGTGCCAGCACCTCCCTGGCAGGATCTTACGAGCAGTACTTC. Encoded protein: CASTSLAGSYEQYF.

In the case of this clonotype: The junction shows a germline mismatch at one end, possibly a read error. This rearrangement joins TRBV6-1 to TRBJ1-5; D possibly corresponds to TRBD1 (6 bases). This CDR3 has 16 residues. Germline lookup yields CDR1 MNHNS and CDR2 SASEGT. CDR3 sequence reads: CAGRPTGSQRNQPQHF. The CDR3 DNA follows: TGTGCCGGCAGGCCGACAGGATCGCAGCGCAATCAGCCCCAGCATTTT.

V and J are TRBV2 and TRBJ2-7; TRBD1 or TRBD2 may be the D gene (6 bases each). V lost 7 bases and J 4 bases, leaving 17 bases between the germline ends. The CDR3 has 14 amino acids. Germline CDR1 reads SNHLY; CDR2 reads FYNNEI. The DNA of the CDR3 is TGTGCCAGCACCAAAGGGGGGAGTGGATACGAGCAGTACTTC. Its translation is CASTKGGSGYEQYF.

By its share, this clonotype is large. V usage is TRBV30 and J usage is TRBJ1-2; possibly TRBD1 for D (5 bases). The ends were cut back, 5 bases at V and 10 bases at J, with 20 bases in the middle. In germline, CDR1 is GTSNPN, CDR2 SVGIG (reference sequence). The CDR3 contains 13 residues. The CDR3 sequence is CAWVPPGLLAYTF. CDR3 nucleotide sequence: TGTGCCTGGGTCCCCCCGGGACTTCTTGCCTACACCTTC.

Points on this clonotype: The junction departs from the called germline gene at one end, perhaps through a read error. J is TRBJ2-5 and V is TRBV13, with D hard to call. Germline CDR1 and CDR2: PRHDT and FYEKMQ (reference sequence). This CDR3 has 14 residues. CDR3 sequence (DNA): TGTGCCATCAGCTTATACAGCGATCAAGAGACCGAGTACTTC. Its translation: CAISLYSDQETEYF.

A single count supports this clonotype. A far larger clone is only one base removed, so a read error is likely. CDR3 protein: CTSSDSSRGTEAFF. The CDR3 coding sequence is TGTACCAGCAGTGACTCAAGTAGGGGCACTGAAGCTTTCTTT. The chain combines TRBV6-1 with TRBJ1-1; tentative D call: TRBD1 (5 bases). Germline V lookup: CDR1 MNHNS, CDR2 SASEGT. The CDR3 has 14 amino acids.

This clonotype was detected many times. The chain employs TRBV20-1 and TRBJ1-2; TRBD1 matches 7 bases. V lost 2 bases to trimming and J lost 2 bases; unmatched junction nucleotides: 5. Per germline, CDR1 DFQATT and CDR2 SNEGSKA (reference sequence). The CDR3 totals 14 residues. The CDR3 sequence: CSARPKQGNYGYTF. The CDR3 nucleotides are TGCAGTGCTAGACCCAAACAGGGGAACTATGGCTACACCTTC.

This clonotype was counted at least ten times. The chain links TRBV18 to TRBJ2-7, with 9 nucleotides matching TRBD1. Trimming at V came to 3 bases and at J to 1 base, leaving 7 bases not matched to a gene. CDR3 length equals 16 residues. Per the germline V gene, CDR1 is KGHSH and CDR2 is LQKENI. The CDR3 coding sequence is TGTGCCAGCTCACCCAAAGCCGGGACAGGGTCCTACGAGCAGTACTTC. Translating it yields CASSPKAGTGSYEQYF. The variable domain in full, completed from reference TRBV18 and TRBJ2-7, reads NAGVMQNPRHLVRRRGQEARLRCSPMKGHSHVYWYRQLPEEGLKFMVYLQKENIIDESGMPKERFSAEFPKEGPSILRIQQVVRGDSAAYFCASSPKAGTGSYEQYFGPGTRLTVT.

A word on this clonotype: A read error may be the cause here, since a much bigger clone is one base away. The chain combines TRBV4-2 with TRBJ2-1; TRBD2 agrees at 9 bases. J lost 13 bases, V lost 0 bases, and 4 bases had no gene match. CDR3 length: 13 amino acids. CDR1 LGHNA and CDR2 YNFKEQ come from the germline V gene. CDR3 in amino acids: CASSQDVAGAQFF. For the CDR3, the DNA is TGTGCCAGCAGCCAAGACGTAGCGGGAGCTCAGTTCTTC.

The chain has TRBV11-2 and TRBJ1-2; no definite D call. Germline CDR1 is SGHAT and CDR2 is FQNNGV. The CDR3 sequence is 15 residues long. The germline V and J ends were trimmed by 6 bases and 7 bases, with 21 bases remaining between them. The CDR3 loop is CASRHGTLGPCGYTF. In DNA form, the CDR3 reads TGTGCCAGCAGGCACGGAACCCTTGGACCGTGTGGCTACACCTTC.

This clonotype qualifies as medium-sized (0.01 to 0.1%). This chain links TRBV5-1 with TRBJ2-7; D might be TRBD1 (5 bases). V lost 0 bases and J 6 bases, leaving 13 bases between the germline ends. CDR3 length: 14 amino acids. Germline CDR1 SGHRS, CDR2 YFSETQ. CDR3 coding DNA: TGCGCCAGCAGCTTGGGTGAGACAGTCTCCGAGCAGTACTTC. It encodes CASSLGETVSEQYF.